This T cell receptor (beta chain) was observed in a study of cytomegalovirus exposure and HLA in healthy donors. Study context: In an early release, HLA-typed donors contributed tens of millions of unique TCR sequences.

PCR employed 60 Vbeta and 13 Jbeta primers. The method was immunoSEQ multiplex PCR; TCRdb's version includes in-frame clones alone and lacks a portion of them. The table shows roughly 120,000 clones, with over 60% occurring only once. From germline, CDR1 is PRHDT and CDR2 FYEKMQ (reference sequence). This CDR3 is built from 18 residues. Trimming cost V 3 bases and J 2 bases; bases outside gene matches: 6. As to this clone: Antigen: not known.

Findings of the study overall: Sequencing depth across donors, presence/absence analyses assumed, was roughly uniform. One cluster of highly shared sequence variants probably arose as a sequencing artifact. In vitro assays verified that three CMV-associated chains recognized CMV antigens specifically.

This receptor was obtained from a man aged 50 to 60 in good health and CMV-seronegative. Sample: PBMCs. This sequence joins TRBV13 and TRBJ2-3; 15 bases are a match to TRBD2. The CDR3 sequence is CASSLRTSGGAVTDTQYF. DNA for the CDR3: TGTGCCAGCAGCTTGAGGACTAGCGGGGGGGCGGTCACAGATACGCAGTATTTT.